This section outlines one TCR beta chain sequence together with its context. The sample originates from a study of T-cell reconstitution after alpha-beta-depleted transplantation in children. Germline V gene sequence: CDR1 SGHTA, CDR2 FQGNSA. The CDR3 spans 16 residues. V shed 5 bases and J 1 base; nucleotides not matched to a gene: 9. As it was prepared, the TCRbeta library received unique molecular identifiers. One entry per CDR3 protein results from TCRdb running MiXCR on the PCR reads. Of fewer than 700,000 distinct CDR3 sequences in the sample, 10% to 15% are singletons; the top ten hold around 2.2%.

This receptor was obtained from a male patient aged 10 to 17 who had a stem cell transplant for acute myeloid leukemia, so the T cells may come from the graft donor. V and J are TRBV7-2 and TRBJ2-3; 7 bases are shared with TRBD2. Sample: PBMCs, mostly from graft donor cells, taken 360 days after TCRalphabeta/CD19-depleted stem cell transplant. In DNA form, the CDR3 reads TGTGCCAGCAGCCGGAGGAACGCGGGGGGCACAGATACGCAGTATTTT. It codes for CASSRRNAGGTDTQYF.